Below, one T cell receptor (beta chain) is given with its context. What it binds is not known. TCRdb ran MiXCR on the RT-PCR reads and lists one entry per CDR3 protein. The sample consists of 650,000 to 800,000 distinct CDR3 sequences, over 11% of them appearing once. This record comes from a study of response to subunit inactivated influenza vaccine. The CDR3 contains 14 residues. Trimming removed 3 bases from V and 5 bases from J; junction bases left unmatched: 6. Study outcomes and limitations: Authors suggested seasonal influenza vaccinations each recruit few new T cells.

The material was PBMCs from blood, obtained approximately 15 days before vaccination. The chain uses TRBV12-3 or TRBV12-4 and TRBJ2-5; 7 nucleotides agree with TRBD2. The sequence was obtained from a man aged 50 to 59 who received an inactivated influenza vaccine. Here the CDR3 DNA reads TGTGCCAGCAGTTTCTCGGGGGAGGGCGAGACCCAGTACTTC. This gives the protein CASSFSGEGETQYF.